Sequencing of this T cell receptor (beta chain) was carried out in a study of pediatric ulcerative colitis. The rectum was sampled with one to two pinch biopsies at colonoscopy. Sequencing depth was up to 500,000 reads per sample. TCRdb's table, derived via immunoSEQ multiplex PCR, lists solely in-frame clones and lacks some. The repertoire holds around 10,000 clones, with roughly four fifths as singletons. A remark on this clone: Its antigen is still unknown.

The CDR3 extends over 15 amino acids. The germline V gene encodes CDR1 SGHRS and CDR2 YFSETQ. The V end lost 4 bases, the J end lost 3 bases, and 16 bases lay between the germline ends. General study points: Two rectal CDR3 clonotypes occurred in all ulcerative colitis patients.

The chain uses TRBV5-1 and TRBJ1-1, with D possibly matching TRBD1 (6 bases). Sequencing was performed on gut tissue. This receptor was identified in a girl aged 5-17 years who was a control in a study of pediatric ulcerative colitis. The CDR3, as DNA: TGCGCCAGCAGCCACGGACAGCCAGGGGACACTGAAGCTTTCTTT. Translating gives CASSHGQPGDTEAFF.